A selection of T cell receptor beta chains follows, all from one sample in a study of T cells in Graves' hyperthyroidism and ophthalmopathy. From the multiplex PCR reads, TCRdb called clonotypes with MiXCR, one entry per CDR3 protein. The table has fewer than 400,000 distinct CDR3 sequences, over 11% seen once. Material: blood. The receptors come from a man aged 45-65 years with Graves' ophthalmopathy. Each CDR3 is given with its conserved first and last residue. A D gene is named only where the DNA matches it firmly. Only part of the rows carry a size: once, few, many, or a class if the clone is expanded.

J gene	D gene	V gene	clone size	CDR3 DNA	CDR3 protein
TRBJ2-1	.	TRBV28	few	TGTGCCAGCAGTCCGGACGGCCGCTCCTACAATGAGCAGTTCTTC	CASSPDGRSYNEQFF
TRBJ2-5	TRBD1	TRBV12-3/TRBV12-4	many	TGTGCCAGCAGTTTTGTAGGGGGCGTGGAGACCCAGTACTTC	CASSFVGGVETQYF
TRBJ2-7	TRBD2	TRBV10-3	many	TGTGCCATCAGTGACGTGGGTAGCGGGACTAGCTCCTACGAGCAGTACTTC	CAISDVGSGTSSYEQYF
TRBJ1-4	.	TRBV4-1	.	TGCGCCAGCAGCCAAGATTGGCTTAGGCCGGCAACTAATGAAAAACTGTTTTTT	CASSQDWLRPATNEKLFF
TRBJ1-3	TRBD1	TRBV29-1	few	TGCAGCGTCGATGGGGACAGCTCTGGAAACACCATATATTTT	CSVDGDSSGNTIYF
TRBJ2-3	.	TRBV5-1	many	TGCGCCAGCAGCTTGAGAGGGGGGGCAGGTACAGATACGCAGTATTTT	CASSLRGGAGTDTQYF
TRBJ2-1	.	TRBV6-2/TRBV6-3	many	TGTGCCAGCAGTTACTCGTTTCTATACGAGCAGTTCTTC	CASSYSFLYEQFF
TRBJ1-5	.	TRBV13	many	TGTGCCAGCAGCTTATCGGGCGGGGCGCAGCCCCAGCATTTT	CASSLSGGAQPQHF
TRBJ1-2	.	TRBV24-1	.	TGTGCCACCAGTGAAGGGCTTAACTATGGCTACACCTTC	CATSEGLNYGYTF
TRBJ2-1	.	TRBV24-1	many	TGTGCCACCCAGGACACCGCCTACAATGAGCAGTTCTTC	CATQDTAYNEQFF
TRBJ1-6	.	TRBV19	.	TGTGCCAGTAGTATCGTAGGATTAGTGGATGTGAATTCACCCCTCCACTTT	CASSIVGLVDVNSPLHF
TRBJ1-1	.	TRBV5-6	.	TGTGCCAGCAGCGGGGGACCAGCTTTGGACACTGAAGCTTTCTTT	CASSGGPALDTEAFF
TRBJ2-3	.	TRBV7-9	.	TGTGCCAGCAGCCCCCGACGGGTCACAGATACGCAGTATTTT	CASSPRRVTDTQYF
TRBJ2-1	TRBD2	TRBV10-3	large	TGTGCCATCGCTGGTAGCGGGAGGGTCGACTTGGGCAATGAGCAGTTCTTC	CAIAGSGRVDLGNEQFF
TRBJ2-5	TRBD2	TRBV20-1	.	TGCAGTGCTAGAGTGAATCCTCGGCGGTCTAGCGGGAGTACAGAGACCCAGTACTTC	CSARVNPRRSSGSTETQYF
TRBJ1-1	.	TRBV20-1	many	TGCAGTGCTTCCCAGAACACTGAAGCTTTCTTT	CSASQNTEAFF
TRBJ1-6	TRBD1	TRBV19	.	TGTGCCAGTAGGAGGACAGGGGATAATTCACCCCTCCACTTT	CASRRTGDNSPLHF
TRBJ2-5	.	TRBV7-9	many	TGTGCCAGCAGCGATAACCAGGGTCCCCAGTACTTC	CASSDNQGPQYF
TRBJ2-3	TRBD1	TRBV9	.	TGTGCCAGCAGCGTTAGCGGGACAGGGGTGCAAGATACGCAGTATTTT	CASSVSGTGVQDTQYF
TRBJ2-5	TRBD2	TRBV20-1	.	TGCAGTGCTAGGAGGGGACTAGCGGGAGTAGAACAAGAGACCCAGTACTTC	CSARRGLAGVEQETQYF
TRBJ1-1	.	TRBV7-8	many	TGTGCCAGCACCGTGCGGGCAGAGAACACTGAAGCTTTCTTT	CASTVRAENTEAFF
TRBJ1-4	.	TRBV6-1	.	TGTGCCAGCAGTGGCCGAGGACACGGTATGGTTGAAAAACTGTTTTTT	CASSGRGHGMVEKLFF
TRBJ2-7	TRBD1	TRBV12-3/TRBV12-4	few	TGTGCCAGCAGTTACGACAGGGGGCTGCGGTCCTACGAGCAGTACTTC	CASSYDRGLRSYEQYF
TRBJ2-7	.	TRBV29-1	.	TGCAGCGTTGAAAACAGAGAAAGCTCCTACGAGCAGTACTTC	CSVENRESSYEQYF
TRBJ2-7	.	TRBV14	few	TGTGCCAGCAGCCAGGAAGTGGGCTCAAACGGGGAGCAGTACTTC	CASSQEVGSNGEQYF
TRBJ2-4	TRBD1	TRBV29-1	.	TGCAGCGTTGAAGTCCGGGGCCAGGGGGTCAAAAACATTCAGTACTTC	CSVEVRGQGVKNIQYF
TRBJ2-5	.	TRBV10-3	many	TGTGCCATCAGTGAGGTTCAAGAGACCCAGTACTTC	CAISEVQETQYF
TRBJ2-4	TRBD2	TRBV10-3	.	TGTGCCATCAGCCATGGACTAGCGGGAGGGCCCGGGGCCAAAAACATTCAGTACTTC	CAISHGLAGGPGAKNIQYF
TRBJ1-4	.	TRBV3-1	many	TGTGCCAGCAGTATCGGGGGCGCTAATGAAAAACTGTTTTTT	CASSIGGANEKLFF
TRBJ2-2	TRBD2	TRBV11-2	many	TGTGCCAGCAGCCCCGGGACTAGCGGGAGCGGGGAGCTGTTTTTT	CASSPGTSGSGELFF
TRBJ1-1	.	TRBV30	many	TGTGCCTGGAGTGCAGCCGTTGGAACTGGAGCTTTCTTT	CAWSAAVGTGAFF
TRBJ2-7	TRBD1	TRBV2	many	TGTGCCAGCAGTAAAGCACCGGGACAGGGGACCTACGAGCAGTACTTC	CASSKAPGQGTYEQYF
TRBJ2-5	.	TRBV11-3	many	TGTGCCAGCAGCTTAAAAGGGACCATGAGAGGAGAGACCCAGTACTTC	CASSLKGTMRGETQYF
TRBJ2-3	TRBD1	TRBV20-1	many	TGCAGTGCTAGAGGGCCGGGACAGCTACCAAGGACTAGCACAGATACGCAGTATTTT	CSARGPGQLPRTSTDTQYF
TRBJ2-2	.	TRBV29-1	.	TGCAGCGTTGTGGACGCGACCGGGGAGCTGTTTTTT	CSVVDATGELFF
TRBJ2-7	.	TRBV5-1	many	TGCGCCAGCAGCTCCACAGGGCGATCATACTACGAGCAGTACTTC	CASSSTGRSYYEQYF
TRBJ2-7	TRBD2	TRBV5-6	many	TGTGCCAGCAGCTTGGGGGAGGGGCTAGAGCAGTACTTC	CASSLGEGLEQYF
TRBJ2-7	.	TRBV25-1	many	TGTGCCAGCAGTGACCCCAGAGGGGTTATTTCCTACGAGCAGTACTTC	CASSDPRGVISYEQYF
TRBJ2-7	.	TRBV4-1	.	TGCGCCAGCAGCCAAGAGACCGGGGGTCTTGTATACGAGCAGTACTTC	CASSQETGGLVYEQYF
TRBJ2-1	.	TRBV20-1	.	TGCAGTGCCCCGTCGGAGCGGCAATCCAATGAGCAGTTCTTC	CSAPSERQSNEQFF
TRBJ1-6	TRBD1	TRBV3-1	few	TGTGCCAGCAGCCAAGCCGGGACAGGGGTTTCACCCCTCCACTTT	CASSQAGTGVSPLHF
TRBJ2-5	TRBD2	TRBV18	many	TGTGCCAGCTCACCTGGGACTAGCTCCAAAGAGACCCAGTACTTC	CASSPGTSSKETQYF
TRBJ2-2	TRBD2	TRBV5-1	.	TGCGCCAGCAGCTTGGCCGGTAGCGGGAGCCACACCGGGGAGCTGTTTTTT	CASSLAGSGSHTGELFF
TRBJ2-5	.	TRBV15	.	TGTGCCACCAGCAGAGCAGGCTATCTGTCGGAGACCCAGTACTTC	CATSRAGYLSETQYF
TRBJ1-4	.	TRBV9	many	TGTGCCAGCAGCGCGGATGCAACTAATGAAAAACTGTTTTTT	CASSADATNEKLFF
TRBJ1-5	.	TRBV6-1	.	TGTGCCAGCAGTGAAGTTCCACAGCCCCAGCATTTT	CASSEVPQPQHF